This TCR beta chain came from a study of T cell repertoires in cytomegalovirus infection (dated by TCRdb to the late 2010s). Describing the broader study: Peptide stimulations targeted recently identified HLA-C-restricted CMV epitopes, whose presentation resists viral immunomodulation, together with well-studied HLA-B-restricted epitopes. The HLA type of each donor mattered for the analysis, because public TCR beta signatures pointed to carriage of CMV infection along with the matching HLA type. The investigation overall reported the following: Carriers of CMV infection plus the relevant HLA type were discriminated by the cumulative frequency of public TCR beta family members in the study cohort and in an independent roughly 400-donor cohort. The ex vivo response was dominated by HLA-C-restricted CMV-specific TCR beta clonotypes, which also provided the single most frequent clonotype in two of eight donors.

As for this clonotype: Its target antigen remains unknown. No quality values exist for individual bases; no much larger clone is one base distant.

The cysteine opens and the phenylalanine closes a CDR3 of 15 amino acids. Only CDR3 DNA is held: 45 bases, read in frame from base 1. From the germline V gene, CDR1 is MGHDK and CDR2 is SYGVNS. V ends up 6 bases short and J 1 base short, with an unmatched junction base count of 5. The treatment or condition label for this specimen denotes: in vitro stimulation with specific CMV peptide epitopes to enrich CMV-specific T cells. Data came from an Illumina HiSeq 1500. Using fastp at Q25 and MiXCR, TCRdb reprocessed the public reads and kept productive beta chains. Rows with one shared CDR3 protein collapse into an entry with the most common genes and DNA. This sample has roughly 500,000 distinct CDR3 sequences in its table, and 30% to 35% of those were observed once. The biggest ten clones account for roughly a sixth of the sample.

This TCR was recovered from a human donor in good health (CMV status not recorded). Some clones in this sample may be carry-over from other donors' samples. The material sequenced was cultured PBMCs, taken from culture after CMV antigen stimulation. The receptor chain draws on TRBV25-1 and TRBJ2-7, and 11 junction bases match TRBD2. The nucleotides read TGTGCCAGCAGCGCAACTAGCGGGAGATCCTACGAGCAGTACTTC. It is translated as CASSATSGRSYEQYF.